This is a list of T cell receptor beta chains from one sample in a study of blood T cell repertoires in COVID-19. Sequenced by immunoSEQ multiplex PCR; TCRdb stores in-frame clones only, minus some. The sample lists almost 250,000 clones, roughly 89% occurring once. Sequences were obtained from PBMCs or T cells enriched from blood (not recorded which). The receptors were gathered from a woman younger than 45 who had recovered from COVID-19. CDR3s include the opening cysteine and the closing phenylalanine or tryptophan. A D gene is named only where the DNA matches it firmly. Clone size, where shown, is once, few, many, or a class for clones that have expanded.

>TRBV9|-|TRBJ1-3|-
TGTGCCAGCAGCGCGATACAGGGTCTCTCTGGAAACACCATATATTTT
CASSAIQGLSGNTIYF
>TRBV2|-|TRBJ1-2|TRBD1
TGTGCCAGCAGTGTGGGACAGGGAACCTATGGCTACACCTTC
CASSVGQGTYGYTF
>TRBV10-3|-|TRBJ1-5|-
TGTGCCATCAGTGAGCGCGCGGATAATCAGCCCCAGCATTTT
CAISERADNQPQHF
>TRBV6-2/TRBV6-3|-|TRBJ1-5|TRBD1
TGTGCCAGCAGTTACGACAGGACAGGGAATCAGCCCCAGCATTTT
CASSYDRTGNQPQHF
>TRBV28|-|TRBJ2-3|-
TGTGCCAGCGGTACAGGACCCACCTCCGCGCAGTATTTT
CASGTGPTSAQYF
>TRBV2|once|TRBJ1-2|-
TGTGCCAGCAGCCCGACAGTGACTAACTATGGCTACACCTTC
CASSPTVTNYGYTF
>TRBV28|-|TRBJ1-2|-
TGTGCCAGCAGCCCCCCAGGGGCGCTGTTAGACTATGGCTACACCTTC
CASSPPGALLDYGYTF
>TRBV7-3|-|TRBJ1-2|-
TGTGCCAGCAGCTTAGGGGGGTCTAACTATGGCTACACCTTC
CASSLGGSNYGYTF
>TRBV12-3/TRBV12-4|-|TRBJ2-1|-
TGTGCCAGCAGTTTTTCCGCCAGTGAGCAGTTCTTC
CASSFSASEQFF
>TRBV5-1|-|TRBJ2-7|-
TGCGCCAGCAGCTTCAGGGGCTACGAGCAGTACTTC
CASSFRGYEQYF
>TRBV27|-|TRBJ1-6|-
TGTGCCAGCAGCCCACGAAGACAGGAGAATAATTCACCCCTCCACTTT
CASSPRRQENNSPLHF
>TRBV4-3|-|TRBJ1-5|TRBD1
TGCGCCAGCAGCCAAGGGACAGGGGGAGGACAGCCCCAGCATTTT
CASSQGTGGGQPQHF
>TRBV5-6|-|TRBJ1-1|-
TGTGCCAGCATTGCAGGGACTGAAGCTTTCTTT
CASIAGTEAFF
>TRBV18|-|TRBJ1-3|-
TGTGCCAGCTCACCCCCGGTCAAAGCTGGAAACACCATATATTTT
CASSPPVKAGNTIYF
>TRBV18|-|TRBJ1-1|-
TGTGCCAGCTCACGGAACAGGGCCCGCACTGAAGCTTTCTTT
CASSRNRARTEAFF
>TRBV28|-|TRBJ2-3|TRBD2
TGTGCCAGCAGTCCTCCGGGACTAGCGGGAAGGAAAGATACGCAGTATTTT
CASSPPGLAGRKDTQYF
>TRBV5-1|-|TRBJ1-1|TRBD1
TGCGCCAGCACCCCGGGACAGGTGAACACTGAAGCTTTCTTT
CASTPGQVNTEAFF
>TRBV19|-|TRBJ1-2|-
TGTGCCAGTACCCCGGAGGGGGGGCGGCGTGGCTACACCTTC
CASTPEGGRRGYTF
>TRBV27|-|TRBJ1-5|-
TGTGCCAGCTGGCCCCCAGAACAGCCCCAGCATTTT
CASWPPEQPQHF
>TRBV28|-|TRBJ2-1|TRBD1
TGTGCCAGCAGTCCCACGTGGGACAGGGTAGAGAATGAGCAGTTCTTC
CASSPTWDRVENEQFF
>TRBV18|-|TRBJ2-7|-
TGTGCCAGCTCTCCCGGTGGGGGGTATCGGCAGCACGAGCAGTACTTC
CASSPGGGYRQHEQYF
>TRBV28|-|TRBJ1-2|-
TGTGCCAGCAGCCAATGGGACTTTAGCTACACCTTC
CASSQWDFSYTF
>TRBV11-2|-|TRBJ1-3|-
TGTGCCAGCAGCTTACTTTCTGGAAACACCATATATTTT
CASSLLSGNTIYF
>TRBV19|-|TRBJ2-7|TRBD2
TGTGCCAGTAGTACCCAAGCGGGAGTTGGGGAGCAGTACTTC
CASSTQAGVGEQYF
>TRBV29-1|-|TRBJ1-1|-
TGCAGCGTTGAATGGAGTCGAACTGAAGCTTTCTTT
CSVEWSRTEAFF
>TRBV5-1|-|TRBJ2-3|-
TGCGCCAGCAGCCATCGGACAGCTAGCACAGATACGCAGTATTTT
CASSHRTASTDTQYF
>TRBV13|-|TRBJ1-1|-
TGTGCCAGCAGCCGGACAGCTGAAGCTTTCTTT
CASSRTAEAFF
>TRBV5-1|-|TRBJ2-3|TRBD2
TGCGCCAGCAGCCCCAGACTAGCGGGAGGCACAGATACGCAGTATTTT
CASSPRLAGGTDTQYF
>TRBV28|-|TRBJ2-2|-
TGTGCCAGCAGTCGACAGACGAACACCGGGGAGCTGTTTTTT
CASSRQTNTGELFF
>TRBV28|-|TRBJ2-7|-
TGTGCCAGCAGTTTATGGACTCTCCGGACGCGGGCTCACTACGAGCAGTACTTC
CASSLWTLRTRAHYEQYF
>TRBV28|-|TRBJ1-5|-
TGTGCCAGCAGCCACCGGGAGCCCCAGCATTTT
CASSHREPQHF
>TRBV7-9|many|TRBJ2-3|TRBD1
TGTGCCAGCAGCTTAGTCCAGGGGGTCTCAGATACGCAGTATTTT
CASSLVQGVSDTQYF
>TRBV4-3|-|TRBJ2-7|TRBD2
TGCGCCAGCAGCCAGGGCCTCGGACTAGCGGCCTCCTACGAGCAGTACTTC
CASSQGLGLAASYEQYF
>TRBV28|-|TRBJ2-7|TRBD1
TGTGCCAGCCAGGAAGGGACAGGGGCCTACGAGCAGTACTTC
CASQEGTGAYEQYF
>TRBV4-3|-|TRBJ2-7|TRBD2
TGCGCCAGCAGCCAAGATGCCCTAGCGGGAGGCTACGAGCAGTACTTC
CASSQDALAGGYEQYF
>TRBV5-1|-|TRBJ2-6|-
TGCGCCAGCACAGGAACTGGGGCCAACGTCCTGACTTTC
CASTGTGANVLTF
>TRBV29-1|-|TRBJ1-2|TRBD1
TGCAGCGTAGCGGGCGGGACAGGGTTGTTCGGCTACACCTTC
CSVAGGTGLFGYTF
>TRBV19|-|TRBJ1-1|-
TGTGCCAGTAGTGCCCCCGGCAGGGGGAACACTGAAGCTTTCTTT
CASSAPGRGNTEAFF
>TRBV28|-|TRBJ1-6|TRBD1
TGTGCCAGCAGTTTATCGGGACAGGGATTGATCCCTTCACCCCTCCACTTT
CASSLSGQGLIPSPLHF
>TRBV29-1|-|TRBJ1-1|TRBD1
TGCAGCGGGGGACAGGGTTCCACTGAAGCTTTCTTT
CSGGQGSTEAFF
>TRBV20-1|once|TRBJ2-1|-
TGCAGTGCTAGTGGGACACCAACCTACAATGAGCAGTTCTTC
CSASGTPTYNEQFF
>TRBV7-2|-|TRBJ1-1|TRBD1
TGTGCCAGCAGCTTGACGACAGGGAAAACTGAAGCTTTCTTT
CASSLTTGKTEAFF
>TRBV7-9|-|TRBJ1-1|-
TGTGCCAGCACCGCGCAGGCAATGAACACTGAAGCTTTCTTT
CASTAQAMNTEAFF
>TRBV5-1|-|TRBJ1-1|TRBD1
TGCGCCAGCAGCGTCAGGTGGCCGGGACAGGGCACTGAAGCTTTCTTT
CASSVRWPGQGTEAFF
>TRBV3-1/TRBV3-2|-|TRBJ2-7|TRBD1
TGTGCCAGCAGCCAAGGCGACAGGGTAACATCTAAGTACTTC
CASSQGDRVTSKYF
>TRBV5-1|-|TRBJ2-1|-
TGCGCCAGCAGCTTGGCCCCAGACAATTACAATGAGCAGTTCTTC
CASSLAPDNYNEQFF
>TRBV18|-|TRBJ1-2|TRBD1
TGTGCCAGCTCACCGAGACAGGGTGAGAATGTCCACACCTTC
CASSPRQGENVHTF
>TRBV10-3|-|TRBJ2-7|-
TGTGCCATCAGTGGCCTCGGAGCCGAGCAGTACTTC
CAISGLGAEQYF
>TRBV5-4|-|TRBJ1-2|TRBD1
TGTGCCAGCAGCTTACAGGGGGTCGGTGGCTACACCTTC
CASSLQGVGGYTF
>TRBV20-1|-|TRBJ2-1|-
TGCAGTGCAACCAGGGTCAATGAGCAGTTCTTC
CSATRVNEQFF
>TRBV19|-|TRBJ2-7|-
TGTGCCAGGGACGCGCCATACCTGAGTTCGGAGGACGAGCAGTACTTC
CARDAPYLSSEDEQYF
>TRBV7-2|-|TRBJ2-2|TRBD2
TGTGCCAGCAGCTCCCAACTAACTAGCGGGAAATGGCTTCCCGGGGAGCTGTTTTTT
CASSSQLTSGKWLPGELFF
>TRBV7-9|-|TRBJ2-7|TRBD2
TGTGCCAGCAGCTTAGTTCGGCTAGCGGGAGGCGGGCAGTACTTC
CASSLVRLAGGGQYF
>TRBV6-5|-|TRBJ1-1|TRBD1
TGTGCCACTACAGGGGCGGGGGGTATGGACACTGAAGCTTTCTTT
CATTGAGGMDTEAFF
>TRBV15|-|TRBJ2-7|TRBD2
TGTGCCACCAGCGATCCTTCTAGCGGGAGTCAGCCCGAGCAGTACTTC
CATSDPSSGSQPEQYF
>TRBV7-2|-|TRBJ1-2|-
TGTGCCAGCAGCTCGCCGGGACTGCCCTGGGGCTACACCTTC
CASSSPGLPWGYTF
>TRBV2|-|TRBJ2-1|TRBD1
TGTGCCAGCAGGGACAGGGCTCAGGGTGAGCAGTTCTTC
CASRDRAQGEQFF